This T cell receptor (beta chain) was profiled in a study of blood T cell repertoires in COVID-19. About this clone: The junction differs from germline at one of its ends, possibly a read error.

Cohort 3 donors were reported recovered after two negative PCRs, clearance, or symptom resolution. This CDR3 has 12 amino acids. Authors' methods: The assay estimated nucleated cells by amplifying reference gene primers. This table comes from immunoSEQ multiplex PCR, and its TCRdb copy is limited to in-frame clones, with some not included. V and J calls and clone size are as listed in that table; D and trimming were resolved from the DNA. The data contain about 330,000 clones, approximately 89% of them singletons. Source material: PBMCs or T cells enriched from blood (not recorded which). The chain has TRBV12-3 or TRBV12-4 and TRBJ2-7; D possibly corresponds to TRBD2 (7 bases). The sequence was collected from a man aged 25 to 40 who had recovered from COVID-19. CDR3 in DNA: TGTGCCAGCAGTTTTCTTGGGCGGGGGCCGTCCTTC. As protein: CASSFLGRGPSF.